Below, one T cell receptor beta chain is given with its context. Together with a sample-barcoded 5' primer, a J-beta primer mix was included in a second PCR lasting about 7 to 11 cycles. TCRdb called the 5' RACE reads again in MiXCR, with one record for every CDR3 protein. The sample holds approximately 900,000 distinct CDR3 sequences; 25% to 30% are singletons and the top ten take 9.5% to 13%. This entry comes from a study of blood T cells in healthy people across ages. This CDR3 has 16 residues. V was pared by 7 bases and J by 1 base, with 13 bases of the junction left unmatched. Per the germline V gene, CDR1 is SGHRS and CDR2 is YFSETQ. In addition, the sample was reused for a study of T cells of mothers and their children. From that study: Using around 1.6 ug per 15 ul, all extracted RNA underwent cDNA synthesis. A second PCR was performed with the M1S primer. This primer added sample barcodes and 2-4 random nucleotides.

Sequences were obtained from blood. The rearrangement joins TRBV5-1 to TRBJ1-1; 7 positions agree with TRBD1. The sequence came from a woman aged 40 to 50 in good health. The CDR3 sequence: CASLTTPGGRNTEAFF. The CDR3 DNA reads TGCGCCAGCTTGACGACTCCAGGGGGACGGAACACTGAAGCTTTCTTT.